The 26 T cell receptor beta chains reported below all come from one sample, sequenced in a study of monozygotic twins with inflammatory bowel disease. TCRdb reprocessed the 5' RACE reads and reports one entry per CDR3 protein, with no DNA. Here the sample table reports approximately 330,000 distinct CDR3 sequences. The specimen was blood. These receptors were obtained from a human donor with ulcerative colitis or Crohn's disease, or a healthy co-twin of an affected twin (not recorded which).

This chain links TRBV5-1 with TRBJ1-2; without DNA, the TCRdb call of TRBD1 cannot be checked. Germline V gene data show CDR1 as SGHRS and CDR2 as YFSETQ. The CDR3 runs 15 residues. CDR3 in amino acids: CASSPPTGGWDGYTF. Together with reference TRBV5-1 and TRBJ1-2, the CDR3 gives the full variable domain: KAGVTQTPRYLIKTRGQQVTLSCSPISGHRSVSWYQQTPGQGLQFLFEYFSETQRNKGNFPGRFSGRQFSNSRSEMNVSTLELGDSALYLCASSPPTGGWDGYTFGSGTRLTVV.

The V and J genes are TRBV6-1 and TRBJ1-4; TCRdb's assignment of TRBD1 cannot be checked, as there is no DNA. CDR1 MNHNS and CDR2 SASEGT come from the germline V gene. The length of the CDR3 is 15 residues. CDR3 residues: CASSKPGQGHEKLFF.

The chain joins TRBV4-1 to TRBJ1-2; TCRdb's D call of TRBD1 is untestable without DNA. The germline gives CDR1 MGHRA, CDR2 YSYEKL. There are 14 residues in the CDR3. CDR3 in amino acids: CASSQDRGAGGYTF.

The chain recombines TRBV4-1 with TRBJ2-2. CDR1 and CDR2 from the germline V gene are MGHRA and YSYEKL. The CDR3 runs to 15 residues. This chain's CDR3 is CASSQDLGFPGELFF.

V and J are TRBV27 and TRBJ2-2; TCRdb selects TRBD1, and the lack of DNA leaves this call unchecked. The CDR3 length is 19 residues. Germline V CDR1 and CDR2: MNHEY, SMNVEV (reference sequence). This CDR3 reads CASSPGSLGGDWSTGELFF.

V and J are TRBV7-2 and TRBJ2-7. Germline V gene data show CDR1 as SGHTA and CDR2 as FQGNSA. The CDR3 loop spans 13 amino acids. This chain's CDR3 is CASSLVDSYEQYF.

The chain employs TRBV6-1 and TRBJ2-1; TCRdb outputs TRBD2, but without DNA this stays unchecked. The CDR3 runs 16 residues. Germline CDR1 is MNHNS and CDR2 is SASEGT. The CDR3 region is CASSEAGGRVYNEQFF.

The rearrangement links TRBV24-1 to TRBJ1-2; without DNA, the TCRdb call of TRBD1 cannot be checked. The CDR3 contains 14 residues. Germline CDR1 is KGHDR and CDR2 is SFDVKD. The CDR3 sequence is CATSEAPQGVGYTF.

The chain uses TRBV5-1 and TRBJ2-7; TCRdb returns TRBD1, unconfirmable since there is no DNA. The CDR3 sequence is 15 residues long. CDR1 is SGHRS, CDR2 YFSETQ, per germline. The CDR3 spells CASSLVTGVSYEQYF.

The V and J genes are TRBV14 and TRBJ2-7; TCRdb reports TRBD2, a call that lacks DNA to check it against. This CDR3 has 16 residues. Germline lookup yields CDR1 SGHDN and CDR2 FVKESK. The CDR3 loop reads CASSQGVGLAGYEQYF.

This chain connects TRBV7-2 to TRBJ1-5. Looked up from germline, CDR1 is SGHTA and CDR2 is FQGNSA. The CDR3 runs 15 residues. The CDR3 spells CASSLAGKSNQPQHF.

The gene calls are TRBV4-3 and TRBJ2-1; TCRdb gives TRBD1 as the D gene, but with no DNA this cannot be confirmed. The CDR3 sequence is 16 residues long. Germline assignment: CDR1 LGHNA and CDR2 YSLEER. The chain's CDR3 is CASSQGQGALTNEQFF.

The CDR3 region is CAGSTNTGELFF. V is TRBV10-2 and J is TRBJ2-2. The CDR3 totals 12 residues. Germline lookup yields CDR1 WSHSY and CDR2 SAAADI.

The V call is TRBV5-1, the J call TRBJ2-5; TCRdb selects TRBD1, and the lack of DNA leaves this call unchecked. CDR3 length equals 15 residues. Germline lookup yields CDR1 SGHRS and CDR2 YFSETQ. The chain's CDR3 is CASSLGTGGRETQYF.

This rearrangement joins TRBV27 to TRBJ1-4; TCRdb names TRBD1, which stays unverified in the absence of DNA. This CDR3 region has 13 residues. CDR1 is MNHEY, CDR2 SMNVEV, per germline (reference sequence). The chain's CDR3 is CASKDSNTEKLFF. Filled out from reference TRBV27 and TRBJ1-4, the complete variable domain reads EAQVTQNPRYLITVTGKKLTVTCSQNMNHEYMSWYRQDPGLGLRQIYYSMNVEVTDKGDVPEGYKVSRKEKRNFPLILESPSPNQTSLYFCASKDSNTEKLFFGSGTQLSVL.

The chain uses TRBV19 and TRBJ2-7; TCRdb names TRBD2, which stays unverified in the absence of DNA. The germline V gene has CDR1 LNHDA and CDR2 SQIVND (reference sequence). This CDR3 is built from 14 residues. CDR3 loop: CAAGGGTQAGEQYF.

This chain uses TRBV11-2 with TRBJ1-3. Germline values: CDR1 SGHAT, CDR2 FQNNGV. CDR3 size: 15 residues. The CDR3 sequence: CASRLVTGAGNTIYF.

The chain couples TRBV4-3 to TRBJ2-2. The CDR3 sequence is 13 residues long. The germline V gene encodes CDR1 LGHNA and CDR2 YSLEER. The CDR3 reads CASSQDNTGELFF.

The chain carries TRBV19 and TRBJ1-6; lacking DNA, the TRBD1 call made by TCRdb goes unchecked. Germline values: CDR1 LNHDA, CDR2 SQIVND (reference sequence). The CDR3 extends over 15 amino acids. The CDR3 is CASSSGTAYNSPLHF.

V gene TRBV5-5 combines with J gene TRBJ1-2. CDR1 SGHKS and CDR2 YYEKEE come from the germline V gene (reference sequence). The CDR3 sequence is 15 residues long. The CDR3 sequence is CASSLTLGANYGYTF.

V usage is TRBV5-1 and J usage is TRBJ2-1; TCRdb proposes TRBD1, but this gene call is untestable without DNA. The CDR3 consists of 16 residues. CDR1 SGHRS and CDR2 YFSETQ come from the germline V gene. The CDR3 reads CASSLDVGGPNNEQFF. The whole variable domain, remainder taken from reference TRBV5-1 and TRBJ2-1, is KAGVTQTPRYLIKTRGQQVTLSCSPISGHRSVSWYQQTPGQGLQFLFEYFSETQRNKGNFPGRFSGRQFSNSRSEMNVSTLELGDSALYLCASSLDVGGPNNEQFFGPGTRLTVL.

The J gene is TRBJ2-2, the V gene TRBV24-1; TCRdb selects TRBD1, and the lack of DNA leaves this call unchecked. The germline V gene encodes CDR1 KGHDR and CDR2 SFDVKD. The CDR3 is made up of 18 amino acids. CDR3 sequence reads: CATSDLLPGTGYTGELFF.

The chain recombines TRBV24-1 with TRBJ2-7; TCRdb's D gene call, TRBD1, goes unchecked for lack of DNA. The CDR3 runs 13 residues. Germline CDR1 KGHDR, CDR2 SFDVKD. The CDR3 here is CATSDRDSYEQYF.

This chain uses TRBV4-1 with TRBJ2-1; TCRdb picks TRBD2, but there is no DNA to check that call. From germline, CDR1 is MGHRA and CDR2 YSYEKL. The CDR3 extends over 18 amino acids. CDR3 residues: CASSYLAGGLESYNEQFF.

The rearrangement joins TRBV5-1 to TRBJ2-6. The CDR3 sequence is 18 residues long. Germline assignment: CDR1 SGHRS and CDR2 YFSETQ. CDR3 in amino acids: CASSLIQMRSPGANVLTF.

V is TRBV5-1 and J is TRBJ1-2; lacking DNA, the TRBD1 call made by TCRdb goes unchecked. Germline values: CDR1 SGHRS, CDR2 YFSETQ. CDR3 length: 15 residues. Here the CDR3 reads CASSLISGTGHGYTF.